This T cell receptor beta chain was found in a study of Graves' ophthalmopathy and Graves' hyperthyroidism. The length of the CDR3 is 14 residues. V dropped 9 bases and J dropped 7; count of bases not matched to a gene: 12. Germline CDR1 reads SNHLY; CDR2 reads FYNNEI. This clonotype was observed once. RNA transcripts yielded amplified TCR beta CDR3 regions. HTBI primers primed a first-round RT-PCR, and a second-round multiplex PCR followed. TCRdb ran MiXCR on the multiplex PCR reads and lists one entry per CDR3 protein. The sample contains over a million distinct CDR3 sequences, 36% of which appear only once.

Material for sequencing was peripheral blood or thyroid tissue (not recorded which). The chain carries TRBV2 and TRBJ1-2, with 9 bases matching TRBD1. The clonotype was recovered from an adult man with Graves' hyperthyroidism. The DNA for the CDR3 is TGTGCCAGGCGTCCACAGGGGGCAGTTCGTGGCTACACCTTC. Its protein is CARRPQGAVRGYTF.